This T cell receptor (beta chain) was captured by sequencing in a study of shared clonotypes between healthy human individuals. The table came from immunoSEQ multiplex PCR; TCRdb's copy has only in-frame clones and leaves some out. The data show around 530,000 clones, with around 78% seen just once and 9.5% to 15% held by the top ten. CDR3 size: 14 residues. The germline CDR1 and CDR2 sequences are SGHDT and YYEEEE. V was shortened by 0 bases and J by 3 bases, with 9 bases between the two germline ends. About this clone itself: What it binds is not known.

Study-wide results and limits: A small donor pool kept down the genetic and exposure-history diversity that was represented.

The sequenced material came from PBMCs. This chain uses TRBV5-6 with TRBJ2-5; a possible D gene is TRBD1 (6 bases). This TCR was sampled from a woman between 40 and 50 years old in good health. Some clones in this sample may be carry-over from other donors' samples. The CDR3 bases are TGTGCCAGCAGCTTGGGAGGGGGTGAAGAGACCCAGTACTTC. Protein product: CASSLGGGEETQYF.